This T cell receptor (beta chain) comes out of a study of blood T cell repertoires in COVID-19. In the study overall: COVID-19 samples from acute and convalescent phases originated in the United States, Italy and Spain. T cells, B-cell-depleted T cells, or PBMCs supplied cDNA or gDNA.

The CDR3 runs 13 residues. The germline gives CDR1 MNHEY, CDR2 SVGAGI. After removal of 4 bases from V and 3 bases from J, the junction contained 2 bases not matched to a gene. Assay: immunoSEQ multiplex PCR; the TCRdb copy retains only in-frame clones and omits some. Here the sample spans a few hundred thousand clones, approximately 81% being singletons. This clonotype originated in a woman aged 18-29 years with acute or convalescent COVID-19. What was sequenced was peripheral blood. The rearrangement links TRBV6-5 to TRBJ2-7; TRBD1 agrees at 8 bases. The CDR3 coding sequence is TGTGCCAGCAGTTTAGACAGGGGCTACGAGCAGTACTTC. Protein: CASSLDRGYEQYF.